This T cell receptor (beta chain) was captured in a study of molecular identifiers for immune sequencing clone quantification. Looking at the study overall: In replicates, RNA taken from around 18,000 or 91,000 naive CD8 cells was divided five ways, and four portions underwent sequencing.

As previously described, bulk TCR libraries were made using listed TCR primers. TCRdb analysed the PCR reads with MiXCR anew, one entry per CDR3 protein. Of 460,000 or so distinct CDR3 sequences detected, around 25% appear once; the ten largest clones hold roughly 0.77%. Study observations and caveats: Clones carrying above 20 RNA copies accounted for over 99% of effector molecules, under 1% in naive cells.

A remark on this clonotype: Its antigen remains unknown. One end of the junction does not line up with germline, which may come from a read error.

This CDR3 region has 14 residues. V is TRBV5-3 and J is TRBJ2-7; D is possibly TRBD1 or TRBD2 (5 bases each). TRBV5-3 carries the ORF label, with uncertain function. The sequenced material came from naive CD8+ T cells from blood, with Jurkat cell RNA spiked in. Subset here: FACS-sorted CD8+CD4-CCR7+CD45RA+ naive T cells. This receptor was taken from a human donor in good health. Some libraries in this study had Jurkat cell RNA spiked in. The CDR3 here is CASSLGDSKHEQYF. CDR3 DNA: TGTGCCAGCAGCTTGGGAGACAGTAAGCACGAGCAGTACTTC.